This TCR beta chain was identified in a study of T cells after yellow fever vaccination (dated by TCRdb to the late 2010s). As for the study more broadly: The SMART-Seq v4 Ultra Low Input RNA kit was used to prepare libraries from fractions with low cell numbers. To follow T-cell clones before and after both primary and booster YFV17D yellow fever vaccination, bulk TCR alpha and beta repertoires underwent longitudinal sequencing. Two healthy male donors, one aged 18 to 30 and one aged 30 to 40 years, made up the cohort. Blood samples were taken at several timepoints before and after primary and secondary immunization, and bulk PBMC replicates and cell subsets were isolated.

TCR cDNA was synthesized by 5'RACE template switching, through which a universal primer site and unique molecular identifiers were introduced. cDNA synthesis was primed from both the TCR alpha and TCR beta constant segments. Library amplification used two PCR steps, and the second PCR step added sample barcodes and sequencing adapters. Sequencing of libraries was performed on Illumina HiSeq 2500 (2x100 bp) or NovaSeq (2x150 bp). The authors' pipeline ran thus. Reads were demultiplexed and collapsed into UMI consensus sequences with MIGEC, and V(D)J alignment was performed with MiXCR. Clonotypes responding to the vaccine were identified with edgeR on replicate PBMC samples, with the criteria of FDR below 0.01 and a log2 fold change above 5 up to day 15. Bulk clonotypes were assigned CD4 or CD8 identity according to which sequenced CD4 or CD8 repertoire held them at higher abundance. TCRdb's own reprocessing of the public reads used fastp at Q25 and MiXCR and kept productive beta chains. Merged by CDR3 protein, the rows form single entries marked with the most common genes and DNA. TCRdb's processing, not the authors', yielded these V and J calls. The sample table records more than 90,000 distinct CDR3 sequences; around 8.6% of these occur just once. In total, the top ten clones hold roughly 27% of the sample.

The full study reports these points: FACS-sorted repertoires could contain abundant contaminating clonotypes from the bulk population, so computational filtering was required. After the booster, most clones that had expanded after primary vaccination were detected again (over 95% of CD4 and about 88% of CD8), suggesting broad maintenance of memory. Compared with the primary T-cell response, the secondary T-cell response was weaker but faster, peaking on day 5 rather than day 15. Only a couple of donors were included in the study, so the extent to which the findings can be generalized is limited. A small fraction of clonotypes appeared in both the CD4 and CD8 compartments, likely as a result of convergent recombination.

This clonotype occurred many times. Its antigen is unknown. There are no base qualities to consult, and no much larger clone falls within one base. Taken from the germline V gene (reference sequence), the CDR1 and CDR2 loops are DFQATT and SNEGSKA. The CDR3 numbers 12 residues from cysteine through phenylalanine. Of all the DNA, just the CDR3 is kept, 36 bases in frame from base 1. Relative to germline, V is 5 bases shorter and J is 5 bases shorter, with 13 bases between their ends. The treatment or condition label, read with the paper, signifies: live attenuated yellow fever vaccine strain. A standard Ficoll-Paque protocol was used to isolate PBMCs from peripheral blood. Dynabeads CD4 and CD8 positive selection kits were used to isolate CD4 and CD8 T-cell fractions. TriZol was used to extract RNA from bulk PBMCs, CD4 and CD8 fractions, and dextramer-positive and dextramer-negative fractions.

The sample consisted of CD8+ T cells sorted from PBMCs, taken 45 days after the yellow fever booster vaccination. Rearrangement joined TRBV20-1 to TRBJ2-7; the D gene identity is not certain. The origin of this receptor is a man aged 25 to 40 who received the YFV17D yellow fever vaccine. The base sequence is TGCAGTGCTTCCCTGGACGGTCACGAGCAGTACTTC. Translation gives CSASLDGHEQYF.